Listed here are 20 T cell receptor beta chains from one sample, sequenced in a study of blood T cell repertoires in COVID-19 (dated by TCRdb to the early 2020s). Libraries were built with the immunoSEQ multiplex PCR assay. TCRdb mirrors the immuneACCESS table, restricted to in-frame sequences. Some clones are absent from its copies; in checked studies, under half trace to an unresolved V gene, and the reason for the others is unknown. The sample table holds some 68,000 clones, of which 75% to 90% were seen once. In total, the top ten clones hold 2.7% of the sample. The sample consisted of peripheral blood. The receptors were sampled from a man aged 45-65 years with acute or convalescent COVID-19.

The gene calls are TRBV13 and TRBJ1-2, with 8 bases matching TRBD1. Germline V gene sequence: CDR1 PRHDT, CDR2 FYEKMQ (reference sequence). This CDR3 contains 14 residues. V trimming: 5 bases; J trimming: 6 bases; junction bases outside the gene matches: 8. The CDR3 DNA is TGTGCCAGCAGCCCCGGGACAGGATTTGATGGCTACACCTTC. Residues: CASSPGTGFDGYTF. Together with reference TRBV13 and TRBJ1-2, the CDR3 gives the full variable domain: AAGVIQSPRHLIKEKRETATLKCYPIPRHDTVYWYQQGPGQDPQFLISFYEKMQSDKGSIPDRFSAQQFSDYHSELNMSSLELGDSALYFCASSPGTGFDGYTFGSGTRLTVV.

The J gene is TRBJ2-7, the V gene TRBV29-1; D possibly corresponds to TRBD1 (5 bases). There are 12 residues in the CDR3. In germline, CDR1 is SQVTM, CDR2 ANQGSEA. Trimming cost V 4 bases and J 6 bases, with 13 bases left between them. CDR3 in DNA: TGCAGCGTTGGCAGGGTAGGTGGCGAGCAGTACTTC. This sequence encodes CSVGRVGGEQYF.

The chain couples TRBV7-9 to TRBJ2-2; no reliable D call. CDR1 and CDR2 from the germline V gene are SEHNR and FQNEAQ (reference sequence). The CDR3 is 15 residues long. Trimming removed 1 base at V and 0 bases at J, with 6 bases between. CDR3 amino acids: CASSLVSTNTGELFF. As DNA, the CDR3 is TGTGCCAGCAGCTTAGTTAGCACGAACACCGGGGAGCTGTTTTTT. Full variable domain (rest looked up from reference TRBV7-9 and TRBJ2-2): DTGVSQNPRHKITKRGQNVTFRCDPISEHNRLYWYRQTLGQGPEFLTYFQNEAQLEKSRLLSDRFSAERPKGSFSTLEIQRTEQGDSAMYLCASSLVSTNTGELFFGEGSRLTVL.

The gene calls are TRBV3-1 (or the pseudogene TRBV3-2) and TRBJ2-7, with unresolved D. The CDR3 has 15 residues. V was trimmed by 3 bases and J by 2 bases, leaving 14 bases between them. Germline V gene data show CDR1 as LGHDT and CDR2 as YNNKEL (reference sequence). This CDR3 is CASSHRLYRPYEQYF. DNA of the CDR3: TGTGCCAGCAGCCATCGACTTTACCGACCCTACGAGCAGTACTTC.

The V call is TRBV2, the J call TRBJ1-4; D uncertain. CDR1 SNHLY and CDR2 FYNNEI come from the germline V gene. CDR3 length: 14 residues. V gave up 3 bases and J gave up 2 bases, with 7 bases separating them. The CDR3 loop is CASSDRWTNEKLFF. CDR3 coding DNA: TGTGCCAGCAGTGATCGGTGGACTAATGAAAAACTGTTTTTT.

This chain uses TRBV7-2 with TRBJ1-4; D is perhaps TRBD1 (5 bases). The germline V and J ends were trimmed by 0 bases and 8 bases, with 10 bases remaining between them. CDR1 and CDR2 from the germline V gene are SGHTA and FQGNSA. The CDR3 spans 14 residues. DNA of the CDR3: TGTGCCAGCAGCTTAGCAGGGCAGGGAGAAAAACTGTTTTTT. This sequence encodes CASSLAGQGEKLFF.

The chain has TRBV10-3 and TRBJ2-1; 7 bases align to TRBD2. V trimming: 0 bases; J trimming: 2 bases; junction bases outside the gene matches: 4. Germline V gives CDR1 ENHRY, CDR2 SYGVKD. The CDR3 runs 16 residues. The CDR3, as DNA: TGTGCCATCAGTGAGTCGGGAGGGGCGGCCTACAATGAGCAGTTCTTC. It encodes CAISESGGAAYNEQFF.

The V call is TRBV7-9, the J call TRBJ1-2, with 7 bases identical to TRBD1. There are 17 residues in the CDR3. The trim removed 1 base at V and 3 bases at J, leaving 11 bases unmatched. The V gene's germline CDR1 is SEHNR and CDR2 FQNEAQ (reference sequence). The CDR3 here is CASSLDSTAQGDYGYTF. CDR3 coding DNA: TGTGCCAGCAGCTTAGATTCGACAGCCCAGGGGGACTATGGCTACACCTTC.

V usage is TRBV29-1 and J usage is TRBJ2-7; a weak D match, TRBD1 (5 bases). Germline CDR1 and CDR2: SQVTM and ANQGSEA. The CDR3 contains 13 residues. Trimming left V 4 bases short and J 1 base short, with 11 bases between. The CDR3 nucleotides are TGCAGCGTTGGGGCGGACACGTCCTACGAGCAGTACTTC. Protein product: CSVGADTSYEQYF.

The chain uses TRBV9 and TRBJ2-3; D not resolved. This CDR3 contains 16 residues. V lost 0 bases and J lost 2, with 13 bases in between. Looked up from germline, CDR1 is SGDLS and CDR2 is YYNGEE. The CDR3: CASSVVELALTDTQYF. In DNA, the CDR3 is TGTGCCAGCAGCGTAGTAGAACTCGCCCTCACAGATACGCAGTATTTT.

This chain connects TRBV7-8 to TRBJ2-3, with D perhaps TRBD1 (5 bases). Germline V gene lookup returns CDR1 SGHVS and CDR2 FQNEAQ. The CDR3 spans 16 residues. Deletions cut 0 bases from V and 1 base from J, with 11 bases between. The CDR3 loop is CASSLAGAGRTDTQYF. The CDR3 DNA reads TGTGCCAGCAGCTTAGCGGGCGCAGGGCGCACAGATACGCAGTATTTT.

This clone was recorded only once. CDR3 amino acids: CASSWGETLKYEQYF. For the CDR3, the DNA is TGTGCCAGCAGCTGGGGGGAAACACTTAAATACGAGCAGTACTTC. V is TRBV28 and J is TRBJ2-7, with TRBD2 as a possible D gene (6 bases). Looked up from germline, CDR1 is MDHEN and CDR2 is SYDVKM. V lost 6 bases, J lost 4 bases, and 19 bases lay in between. This CDR3 contains 15 residues.

The chain couples TRBV11-3 to TRBJ2-7; TRBD1 matches 10 bases. V was clipped by 1 base and J by 0 bases; unmatched bases: 0. Germline assignment: CDR1 SGHNT and CDR2 YENEEA. CDR3 length: 15 residues. CDR3 bases: TGTGCCAGCAGCTTAGGGACAGGGGGCTCCTACGAGCAGTACGTC. It encodes CASSLGTGGSYEQYV.

The V gene is TRBV12-3 or TRBV12-4, the J gene TRBJ2-1, with TRBD1 as a possible D gene (6 bases). The V gene lost 5 bases and the J gene lost 3 bases, with 8 bases spanning the gap. This CDR3 comprises 13 residues. The DNA for the CDR3 is TGTGCCAGCAGTCGGGACAACTACAATGAGCAGTTCTTC. Residues: CASSRDNYNEQFF.

CDR3 DNA: TGTGCCAGTAGTACCCCGAGGGAAGGGGGTATTGGCTACACCTTC. It yields the protein CASSTPREGGIGYTF. This chain connects TRBV19 to TRBJ1-2; TRBD1 might be the D (6 bases). Trimming removed 4 bases at V and 7 bases at J, with 19 bases between. The V gene's germline CDR1 is LNHDA and CDR2 SQIVND (reference sequence). The CDR3 loop spans 15 amino acids.

V gene TRBV30 combines with J gene TRBJ1-4; 7 bases agree with TRBD1. This CDR3 is 15 amino acids long. V lost 1 base, J lost 7 bases, and 9 bases stayed unmatched. The germline V gene encodes CDR1 GTSNPN and CDR2 SVGIG (reference sequence). The CDR3 loop reads CAWSAQQGSGEKLFF. DNA of the CDR3: TGTGCCTGGAGTGCTCAACAGGGGAGCGGTGAAAAACTGTTTTTT.

The chain combines TRBV30 with TRBJ2-7; TRBD2 matches at 12 bases. The CDR3 is made up of 17 amino acids. Germline CDR1 and CDR2: GTSNPN and SVGIG (reference sequence). After removal of 0 bases from V and 6 bases from J, the junction contained 12 bases not matched to a gene. The CDR3 protein is CAWSVRLAGGPVGEQYF. CDR3 in DNA: TGTGCCTGGAGTGTAAGGCTAGCGGGAGGGCCCGTCGGCGAGCAGTACTTC.

This chain links TRBV15 with TRBJ1-2; 8 nucleotides match TRBD1. CDR3 length: 15 amino acids. V was pared by 6 bases and J by 4 bases, with 10 bases of the junction left unmatched. Germline V CDR1 and CDR2: LNHNV, YYDKDF (reference sequence). CDR3: CATSRRAGQAYGYTF. CDR3 nucleotide sequence: TGTGCCACCAGTCGGAGGGCGGGACAGGCCTATGGCTACACCTTC.

The rearrangement uses TRBV13 and TRBJ1-1; D is unclear. The germline gives CDR1 PRHDT, CDR2 FYEKMQ (reference sequence). CDR3 size: 14 residues. Trimming took 4 bases from V and 1 from J, leaving 10 bases between them. The CDR3 region is CASSSDSRNTEAFF. In nucleotides, the CDR3 is TGTGCCAGCAGCTCGGACTCCAGGAACACTGAAGCTTTCTTT. The full variable domain, rest sourced from reference TRBV13 and TRBJ1-1, is AAGVIQSPRHLIKEKRETATLKCYPIPRHDTVYWYQQGPGQDPQFLISFYEKMQSDKGSIPDRFSAQQFSDYHSELNMSSLELGDSALYFCASSSDSRNTEAFFGQGTRLTVV.

This clone was seen only once. The V and J genes are TRBV19 and TRBJ1-5; a weak D match, TRBD1 (6 bases). The CDR3 sequence is 17 residues long. Germline V gene lookup returns CDR1 LNHDA and CDR2 SQIVND (reference sequence). Trimming pared 0 bases from V and 6 bases from J, leaving 18 bases between. For the CDR3, the DNA is TGTGCCAGTAGTATAGACGAGGGACAAAGAATCTTTCAGCCCCAGCATTTT. Amino acid sequence: CASSIDEGQRIFQPQHF.